A selection of T cell receptor beta chains follows, all from one sample in a study of T-cell memory formation after mild COVID-19. MiXCR was run by TCRdb on the 5' RACE reads, yielding one entry per CDR3 protein. The data hold 150,000 to 200,000 distinct CDR3 sequences, with about a fifth observed a single time. Material for sequencing was PBMCs or a T cell subset sorted from them (not recorded which). These receptors all come from an adult woman who had mild COVID-19 (a few samples of this study predate the infection). Cell type and time point are not known. Both conserved end residues are part of each CDR3. Each record gives: clone size, D gene, V gene, J gene, CDR3 protein, CDR3 DNA. The D gene is left open where the match is weak. Some rows mark clone size as missing; the rest say once, few, many or name a class of expanded clone.

size: few; D: TRBD1; V: TRBV6-2/TRBV6-3; J: TRBJ1-1; CDR3: CASSQQGSEAFF; DNA: TGTGCCAGCAGTCAACAGGGGAGTGAAGCTTTCTTT
size: few; D: NA; V: TRBV12-3/TRBV12-4; J: TRBJ2-5; CDR3: CASSSGPPYQETQYF; DNA: TGTGCCAGCAGTTCTGGACCGCCCTACCAAGAGACCCAGTACTTC
size: few; D: NA; V: TRBV2; J: TRBJ2-7; CDR3: CASSANSVIYEQYF; DNA: TGTGCCAGCAGTGCTAATAGCGTGATCTACGAGCAGTACTTC
size: NA; D: NA; V: TRBV7-2; J: TRBJ1-2; CDR3: CASSFSGLYYGYTF; DNA: TGTGCCAGCAGCTTTTCCGGACTGTACTATGGCTACACCTTC
size: few; D: NA; V: TRBV7-4; J: TRBJ2-5; CDR3: CASSPRSNQAVGQETQYF; DNA: TGTGCCAGCAGCCCACGGTCAAATCAAGCCGTCGGCCAAGAGACCCAGTACTTC
size: NA; D: NA; V: TRBV12-3/TRBV12-4; J: TRBJ1-2; CDR3: CASTLGGNYGYTF; DNA: TGTGCCAGCACTCTGGGGGGGAACTATGGCTACACCTTC
size: NA; D: TRBD2; V: TRBV15; J: TRBJ2-3; CDR3: CATSVIFGAGGVTDTQYF; DNA: TGTGCCACCAGCGTTATTTTCGGAGCGGGGGGGGTTACAGATACGCAGTATTTT
size: few; D: NA; V: TRBV7-7; J: TRBJ2-7; CDR3: CASSLTPGGLDEQYF; DNA: TGTGCCAGCAGCTTAACACCGGGGGGCTTGGACGAGCAGTACTTC
size: few; D: NA; V: TRBV7-6; J: TRBJ1-5; CDR3: CASSLAEGGGAQPQHF; DNA: TGTGCCAGCAGCTTAGCTGAGGGCGGCGGCGCTCAGCCCCAGCATTTT
size: few; D: TRBD1; V: TRBV20-1; J: TRBJ2-7; CDR3: CSARDRTGSIYEQYF; DNA: TGCAGTGCTAGAGACCGGACAGGGAGCATCTACGAGCAGTACTTC
size: few; D: TRBD2; V: TRBV29-1; J: TRBJ2-1; CDR3: CSVDTSGGAGEQFF; DNA: TGCAGCGTTGATACTAGCGGGGGGGCGGGTGAGCAGTTCTTC
size: NA; D: TRBD1; V: TRBV7-9; J: TRBJ2-3; CDR3: CASSLQGESTDTQYF; DNA: TGTGCCAGCAGCTTGCAGGGGGAAAGCACAGATACGCAGTATTTT
size: few; D: TRBD1; V: TRBV2; J: TRBJ2-1; CDR3: CASRLMVGDREQQFF; DNA: TGTGCCAGCAGGCTGATGGTTGGGGACAGGGAACAGCAGTTCTTC
size: NA; D: TRBD1; V: TRBV4-1; J: TRBJ1-1; CDR3: CASSYRTGSTTEAFF; DNA: TGCGCCAGCAGCTACAGGACAGGGTCGACCACTGAAGCTTTCTTT